Listed below are T cell receptor beta chains from one sample, sequenced in a study of CD8+ T cells in alopecia areata. The table came from immunoSEQ multiplex PCR; TCRdb's copy has only in-frame clones and leaves some out. The data hold roughly 76,000 clones, with 29% observed a single time. The source material was CD8+ T cells sorted from blood, sampled at week 4, from a patient treated with tofacitinib. The receptor source for this set is a human donor with alopecia areata. CDR3s include the opening cysteine and the closing phenylalanine or tryptophan. A D gene is named only where the DNA matches it firmly. Only part of the rows carry a size: once, few, many, or a class if the clone is expanded.

V: TRBV11-2; J: TRBJ2-7; size: -; D: -; DNA: TGTGCCAGCAGCATAGGTCTAGGAACCTACGAGCAGTACTTC; CDR3: CASSIGLGTYEQYF
V: TRBV25-1; J: TRBJ1-2; size: -; D: TRBD1; DNA: TGTGCCAGCAAGGGAAGGACAGGGGACAGTCATGGCTACACCTTC; CDR3: CASKGRTGDSHGYTF
V: TRBV9; J: TRBJ2-5; size: few; D: -; DNA: TGTGCCAGCAGCGTAGCGGGCCAAGAGACCCAGTACTTC; CDR3: CASSVAGQETQYF
V: TRBV18; J: TRBJ2-5; size: -; D: -; DNA: TGTGCCAGCTCACCCCCGGACAGACAAGAGACCCAGTACTTC; CDR3: CASSPPDRQETQYF
V: TRBV5-6; J: TRBJ1-1; size: few; D: -; DNA: TGTGCCAGCAGCTCCTATGGGGACATGGGTATCGACACTGAAGCTTTCTTT; CDR3: CASSSYGDMGIDTEAFF
V: TRBV29-1; J: TRBJ1-1; size: -; D: -; DNA: TGCAGCGTTGAAGGGCTACCGAACACTGAAGCTTTCTTT; CDR3: CSVEGLPNTEAFF
V: TRBV29-1; J: TRBJ2-5; size: few; D: -; DNA: TGCAGCGTTGCGGGCCTTGATGAAGAGACCCAGTACTTC; CDR3: CSVAGLDEETQYF
V: TRBV29-1; J: TRBJ1-2; size: few; D: -; DNA: TGCAGCGTGACCGGACAGACTAACTATGGCTACACCTTC; CDR3: CSVTGQTNYGYTF
V: TRBV7-2; J: TRBJ2-7; size: -; D: TRBD1; DNA: TGTGCCAGCAGCCCCTGGACAGGGAACGAGCAGTACTTC; CDR3: CASSPWTGNEQYF
V: TRBV9; J: TRBJ2-6; size: few; D: -; DNA: TGTGCCAGCAGCGTTGCCGGGAGACTCTCTGGGGCCAACGTCCTGACTTTC; CDR3: CASSVAGRLSGANVLTF
V: TRBV19; J: TRBJ2-4; size: few; D: TRBD1; DNA: TGTGCCAGTTCGGGACAGGACAAAAACATTCAGTACTTC; CDR3: CASSGQDKNIQYF
V: TRBV27; J: TRBJ2-3; size: few; D: -; DNA: TGTGCCAGCAGTCGGGCACACCATACTAGCACAGATACGCAGTATTTT; CDR3: CASSRAHHTSTDTQYF
V: TRBV7-2; J: TRBJ2-7; size: -; D: -; DNA: TGTGCCAGCAGCTTAGGGAGGACAGCCGACGCGCAGTACTTC; CDR3: CASSLGRTADAQYF
V: TRBV13; J: TRBJ2-7; size: few; D: TRBD2; DNA: TGTGCCAGCAGCTCTAGCGGGAGGGGGTACGAGCAGTACTTC; CDR3: CASSSSGRGYEQYF
V: TRBV9; J: TRBJ2-7; size: -; D: TRBD2; DNA: TGTGCCAGCAACGAAGGCGGGGGCTCCTACGAGCAGTACTTC; CDR3: CASNEGGGSYEQYF
V: TRBV7-8; J: TRBJ2-1; size: few; D: -; DNA: TGTGCCAGCAGCCCCCGGACGCGAGGCAATGAGCAGTTCTTC; CDR3: CASSPRTRGNEQFF